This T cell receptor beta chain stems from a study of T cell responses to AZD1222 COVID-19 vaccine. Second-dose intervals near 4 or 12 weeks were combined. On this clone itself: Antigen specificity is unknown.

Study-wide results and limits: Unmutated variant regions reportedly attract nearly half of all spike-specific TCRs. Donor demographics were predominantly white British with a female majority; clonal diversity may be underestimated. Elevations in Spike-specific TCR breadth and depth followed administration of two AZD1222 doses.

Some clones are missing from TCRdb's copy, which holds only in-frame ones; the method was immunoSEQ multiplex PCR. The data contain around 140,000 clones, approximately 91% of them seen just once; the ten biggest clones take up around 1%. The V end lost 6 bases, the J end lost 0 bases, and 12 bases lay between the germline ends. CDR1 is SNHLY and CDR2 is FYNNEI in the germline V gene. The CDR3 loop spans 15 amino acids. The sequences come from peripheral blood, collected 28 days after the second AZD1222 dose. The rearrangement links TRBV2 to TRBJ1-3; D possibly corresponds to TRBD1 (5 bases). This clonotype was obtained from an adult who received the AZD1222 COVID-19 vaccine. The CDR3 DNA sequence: TGTGCCAGCAGCCCCATGACAGTCTCTGGAAACACCATATATTTT. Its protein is CASSPMTVSGNTIYF. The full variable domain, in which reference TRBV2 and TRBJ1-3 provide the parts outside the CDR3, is EPEVTQTPSHQVTQMGQEVILRCVPISNHLYFYWYRQILGQKVEFLVSFYNNEISEKSEIFDDQFSVERPDGSNFTLKIRSTKLEDSAMYFCASSPMTVSGNTIYFGEGSWLTVV.